This T cell receptor beta chain was captured by sequencing in a study of CD8+CD57+ T cells in acquired aplastic anemia. Study overall: Healthy donor CD4+ samples were sequenced to a depth that averaged about 10.8 million reads.

With 2 bases removed from V and 5 bases from J, the gap between germline ends came to 12 bases. This CDR3 is built from 15 residues. The germline V gene encodes CDR1 SGHVS and CDR2 FQNEAQ. Genomic DNA acted as the template from which TCR beta VDJ combination and CDR3 sequence profiling were carried out. TCRdb itself ran the reads through MiXCR, one entry per CDR3 protein. This table holds around 170,000 distinct CDR3 sequences, just under 65% found once. This chain links TRBV7-8 with TRBJ2-2, with D unresolved. The sequence was obtained from a human donor in good health. Sequenced: sorted CD4+, CD8+, or CD8+CD57+ T cells (not recorded which) from PBMCs. This CDR3 reads CASSLFGSGTGELFF. In DNA, the CDR3 is TGTGCCAGCAGCTTATTCGGGTCGGGTACCGGGGAGCTGTTTTTT.